Listed below are T cell receptor beta chains from one sample, sequenced in a study of T cell responses to AZD1222 COVID-19 vaccine. Sequenced by immunoSEQ multiplex PCR; TCRdb stores in-frame clones only, minus some. The sample holds 90,000 to 150,000 clones, about 90% seen once. The sample was peripheral blood, taken on day 0 of AZD1222 vaccination. The receptors come from an adult in good health. The CDR3 runs from the conserved cysteine through the conserved F or W. The D gene is left open where the match is weak. Size is omitted from some rows. Given values are once, few, many or a class for expanded clones.

size	D	V	J	DNA	CDR3
.	.	TRBV19	TRBJ1-1	TGTGCCAGTAGCCGAGAGGCAGGGCCTTGGGACACTGAAGCTTTCTTT	CASSREAGPWDTEAFF
few	TRBD1	TRBV7-9	TRBJ1-5	TGTGCCCTAAGCAAGGGGACAGCGTCCGGTCATAGCAATCAGCCCCAGCATTTT	CALSKGTASGHSNQPQHF
.	TRBD1	TRBV10-1	TRBJ1-2	TGCGCCAGCAGTGAGTCGGCAGGGGGGGAGTATGGCTACACCTTC	CASSESAGGEYGYTF
.	.	TRBV4-1	TRBJ2-7	TGCGCCAGCAGCCCACAGGGTCGGAGCTCCTACGAGCAGTACTTC	CASSPQGRSSYEQYF
.	.	TRBV6-4	TRBJ1-1	TGTGCCAGCCTTCCCGGCAAGGGAAGCTCGAACACTGAAGCTTTCTTT	CASLPGKGSSNTEAFF
.	.	TRBV29-1	TRBJ1-2	TGCAGCGCTGGGGGGGGCGCCGATGGCTACACCTTC	CSAGGGADGYTF
once	.	TRBV7-9	TRBJ2-7	TGTGCCAGCAGCTTCGGCAGCTACGAGCAGTACTTC	CASSFGSYEQYF
once	TRBD1	TRBV27	TRBJ1-5	TGTGCCAGCATGAGGACAGGCTACAATCAGCCCCAGCATTTT	CASMRTGYNQPQHF
.	TRBD1	TRBV4-2	TRBJ1-4	TGTGCCAGCAGCCTGGGGGCTCAGGGGGGTGAAAAACTGTTTTTT	CASSLGAQGGEKLFF
.	.	TRBV19	TRBJ2-6	TGTGCCAGTAGTCCCGGACGAAGCTCGTACTCTGGCACCAACGTCCTGACTTTC	CASSPGRSSYSGTNVLTF
.	.	TRBV19	TRBJ2-1	TGTGCCAGTAGTATCGGTGTGGCTGAGCAGTTCTTC	CASSIGVAEQFF
.	TRBD1	TRBV7-3	TRBJ1-3	TGTGCCAGCAGCTTCCGGGACAGCTCTGGAAACACCATATATTTT	CASSFRDSSGNTIYF
.	.	TRBV5-1	TRBJ1-4	TGCGCCAGCAGCCAAGGGACAAGTAATGAAAAACTGTTTTTT	CASSQGTSNEKLFF
.	.	TRBV7-3	TRBJ2-2	TGTGCCAGCAGCCTACCGGGGGGCCGGGACACCGGGGAGCTGTTTTTT	CASSLPGGRDTGELFF
.	TRBD1	TRBV9	TRBJ2-2	TGTGCCAGCAGCGGTTCCGGGACAGGGGCTTTTTACGCGAACACCGGGGAGCTGTTTTTT	CASSGSGTGAFYANTGELFF
.	.	TRBV7-7	TRBJ2-5	TGTGCTAGCAGCCGTACGGGGTCCGGTGAGACCCAGTACTTC	CASSRTGSGETQYF
.	.	TRBV5-1	TRBJ1-1	TGCGCCAGCAGCGTCGGACAGAACACTGAAGCTTTCTTT	CASSVGQNTEAFF
.	.	TRBV28	TRBJ1-1	TGTGCCAGCAGTTTTATTTTGGCTGAAGCTTTCTTT	CASSFILAEAFF
.	.	TRBV27	TRBJ1-5	TGTGCCAGCAGTCGGCTCAATCAGCCCCAGCATTTT	CASSRLNQPQHF
few	TRBD1	TRBV7-3	TRBJ2-7	TGTGCCAGCAGCTTACAGGGACAGGACTACGAGCAGTACTTC	CASSLQGQDYEQYF
.	.	TRBV7-8	TRBJ2-3	TGTGCCAGCAGCTTAAAGAGAGGGGGACCGCGCACAGATACGCAGTATTTT	CASSLKRGGPRTDTQYF
.	.	TRBV7-8	TRBJ1-1	TGTGCCAGCTTCCGGGGGGTGAACACTGAAGCTTTCTTT	CASFRGVNTEAFF
.	TRBD1	TRBV6-5	TRBJ1-2	TGTGCCAGCAGTTACGCTTCAGGGGGCGCGGGCGGCTACACCTTC	CASSYASGGAGGYTF
.	.	TRBV7-9	TRBJ1-5	TGTGCCAGCAGCTTAGACAGTTATAGCAATCAGCCCCAGCATTTT	CASSLDSYSNQPQHF
.	.	TRBV6-5	TRBJ1-6	TGTGCCAGCAGTTACCAGCGCGGGAGTTCACCCCTCCACTTT	CASSYQRGSSPLHF
once	TRBD1	TRBV2	TRBJ1-4	TGTGCCAGCAGGGGACAGGGGGCTTTTCGGGGCAATGAAAAACTGTTTTTT	CASRGQGAFRGNEKLFF
.	TRBD2	TRBV19	TRBJ2-1	TGTGCCACCTACTCAGCGGGGCAATCGAGTGAGCAGTTCTTC	CATYSAGQSSEQFF
.	.	TRBV5-6	TRBJ2-1	TGTGCCAGCACCACAGGGGGGGCGAACTACAATGAGCAGTTCTTC	CASTTGGANYNEQFF
.	TRBD1	TRBV23-1	TRBJ1-2	TGCGCCAGCAGTCAGGACACAGGGGGTTGGGACTATGGCTACACCTTC	CASSQDTGGWDYGYTF
.	.	TRBV6-6	TRBJ1-1	TGTGCCAGCAGCCAAGGCCCCCGACAGGCGGTCACTGAAGCTTTCTTT	CASSQGPRQAVTEAFF
.	.	TRBV6-2/TRBV6-3	TRBJ1-2	TGTGCCAGCAGTTGGATTCACTATGGCTACACCTTC	CASSWIHYGYTF
.	TRBD1	TRBV28	TRBJ1-2	TGTGCCAGCAGTACGAGGCAGGGGGACTATGGCTACACCTTC	CASSTRQGDYGYTF
.	TRBD1	TRBV11-3	TRBJ2-2	TGTGCCAGCAGCAAACCAACCGGGACAGGGGGCGCCTTGAACACCGGGGAGCTGTTTTTT	CASSKPTGTGGALNTGELFF
.	.	TRBV5-1	TRBJ1-1	TGCGCCAGCATCGTTCAACCTGGCAAGATCACTGAAGCTTTCTTT	CASIVQPGKITEAFF
.	.	TRBV19	TRBJ1-1	TGTGCCAGTAGTATAGACAGGGTTCCGAACACTGAAGCTTTCTTT	CASSIDRVPNTEAFF
.	TRBD2	TRBV5-1	TRBJ2-3	TGCGCCAGCAGCGTACGACTAGCGGGGCCCTCAGATACGCAGTATTTT	CASSVRLAGPSDTQYF
.	.	TRBV24-1	TRBJ1-2	TGTGCCACCAGTGATTTAGGGGTCTATGGCTACACCTTC	CATSDLGVYGYTF
.	.	TRBV7-6	TRBJ2-3	TGTGCCAGCAGCTTTAGAGAGATTTCCACAGATACGCAGTATTTT	CASSFREISTDTQYF
.	.	TRBV3-1/TRBV3-2	TRBJ2-5	TGTGCCAGCAGCCCGCCGGCGGGGACCCAGTACTTC	CASSPPAGTQYF
.	.	TRBV5-4	TRBJ2-7	TGTGCCAGCAGTACCACAGGACCTTACGAGCAGTACTTC	CASSTTGPYEQYF
.	.	TRBV5-1	TRBJ1-1	TGCGCCAGCACCCCGGTGGGGAGGGGGTCAGGGACGTTTGGCACTGAAGCTTTCTTT	CASTPVGRGSGTFGTEAFF
.	.	TRBV30	TRBJ1-5	TGTGCCTGGAAAGGGAAGGCGTATAGCAATCAGCCCCAGCATTTT	CAWKGKAYSNQPQHF